Following are 7 T cell receptor beta chains from one sample sequenced in a study of shared clonotypes between healthy human individuals. Sequencing used immunoSEQ multiplex PCR; TCRdb keeps in-frame clones, though not all of them. The sample lists about 1.1 million clones, approximately 80% occurring once. Sequencing was done on a sample of memory CD4+ T cells from PBMCs. Subset defined: CD45RA-negative fraction. Receptor source: a young man in good health. Some clones in this sample may be carry-over from other donors' samples.

V and J are TRBV2 and TRBJ1-1; D not resolved. Germline assignment: CDR1 SNHLY and CDR2 FYNNEI. The V and J ends lost 5 bases and 1 base respectively, with 8 bases between them. The CDR3 length is 13 residues. CDR3 in DNA: TGTGCCAGCAGTTGGCCAGGGAACACTGAAGCTTTCTTT. Amino acids: CASSWPGNTEAFF.

The V and J genes are TRBV10-3 and TRBJ2-6; no reliable D call. The CDR3 spans 18 residues. Germline V CDR1 and CDR2: ENHRY, SYGVKD. V gave up 5 bases and J gave up 4 bases, with 21 bases separating them. CDR3 nucleotide sequence: TGTGCCATCAGTAGAGGCTGGGTATCGGTGACCGGGGCCAACGTCCTGACTTTC. Translation: CAISRGWVSVTGANVLTF.

Worth noting for this clone: It is likely a read error: a sequence one base away is far more abundant. The J gene is TRBJ1-3, the V gene TRBV9; maybe TRBD1 (6 bases). Germline CDR1 is SGDLS and CDR2 is YYNGEE. Trimming took 4 bases from V and 11 from J, leaving 22 bases between them. The CDR3 is 15 amino acids. The CDR3: CASSFTGTQGDAIYF. For the CDR3, the DNA is TGTGCCAGCAGCTTCACCGGGACACAGGGAGACGCCATATATTTT. The complete variable domain, with remaining parts taken from reference TRBV9 and TRBJ1-3, reads DSGVTQTPKHLITATGQRVTLRCSPRSGDLSVYWYQQSLDQGLQFLIQYYNGEERAKGNILERFSAQQFPDLHSELNLSSLELGDSALYFCASSFTGTQGDAIYFGEGSWLTVV.

This rearrangement joins TRBV27 to TRBJ2-7; 7 bases fit TRBD2. Trimming cost V 2 bases and J 3 bases; bases outside gene matches: 7. The germline CDR1 and CDR2 sequences are MNHEY and SMNVEV (reference sequence). The CDR3 covers 15 residues. The CDR3 nucleotides read TGTGCCAGCAGTTTAACCGGAAGGACTAGCTACGAGCAGTACTTC. The encoded protein is CASSLTGRTSYEQYF.

The chain has TRBV10-2 and TRBJ2-7; 11 bases line up with TRBD2. V lost 5 bases, J lost 6 bases, and 15 bases stayed unmatched. CDR1 WSHSY and CDR2 SAAADI come from the germline V gene. There are 17 residues in the CDR3. The CDR3 loop reads CASSIKRTSGYRGEQYF. As DNA, the CDR3 is TGCGCCAGCAGTATAAAGCGGACTAGCGGGTACCGCGGCGAGCAGTACTTC.

J is TRBJ2-3 and V is TRBV5-4; no clear D. Per germline, CDR1 SGHNT and CDR2 YYREEE (reference sequence). CDR3 length: 12 amino acids. Deletions cut 3 bases from V and 4 bases from J, with 6 bases between. CDR3 sequence reads: CASSSSADTQYF. Here the CDR3 DNA reads TGTGCCAGCAGCTCTAGTGCAGATACGCAGTATTTT.

The rearrangement joins TRBV30 to TRBJ2-7, with D possibly TRBD2 on 5 matching bases. The V end lost 2 bases, the J end lost 3 bases, and 20 bases lay between the germline ends. The CDR3 covers 16 residues. Germline V gene lookup returns CDR1 GTSNPN and CDR2 SVGIG (reference sequence). CDR3 region: CAWSPPGGRAFYEQYF. Here the CDR3 DNA reads TGTGCCTGGAGTCCCCCCGGAGGACGTGCATTCTACGAGCAGTACTTC.